This T cell receptor delta chain was documented in a study of Vδ1+ human thymocytes listed by TCRdb under 2018. The study in broad terms: As a data resource, the study described the mRNA-level TRG and TRD CDR3 repertoires found in highly purified Vdelta1+ thymocytes taken from young children. Validation of the multiplex-based CDR3 amplicon strategy against 5'RACE-based CDR3 amplicon generation methods had been performed previously. The research as a whole found: Many TRG clonotypes were shared between donors (up to about 7x10^3), whereas TRD repertoires were essentially private (max about 120 shared). Because unexpected Vdelta2 sequences could lead to misinterpretation of bulk repertoire data, the authors recommended using highly purified populations and single-cell validation. Thymic TRG and TRD repertoires appeared highly polyclonal with Gaussian CDR3 length distributions, unlike oligoclonal peripheral blood repertoires. Roughly 22% of thymic TRD sequences were found to be Vdelta2 (and few were Vdelta3) despite high sort purity, in contrast to peripheral blood Vdelta1+ controls. No clustering by age or sex was observed, so analyses did not stratify donors by these variables.

RNA was extracted with the RNeasy mini kit and reverse transcribed using Superscript III. To generate the CDR3 amplicons, a multiplex PCR was run using pooled V-gene forward primers together with a constant-region reverse primer that carried Illumina adaptor overhangs. Amplicons were gel-purified, then indexed with Nextera index primers over around 8 extra PCR cycles and purified with AMPure XP beads. Sequencing of the libraries was done on an Illumina MiSeq using paired-end 250 bp reads, dual indexing and a roughly 21% PhiX spike-in. Concerning the study's data processing: FastQC was used to check read quality, and ea-utils fastq-join was used to merge TRG read pairs. IMGT/HighV-QUEST was used to annotate the sequences, only productive sequences with an unambiguous V-gene assignment were kept, and clonotypes were defined as sequences sharing an identical CDR3 sequence. For downstream analysis, VDJtools 1.1.1, tcR 2.2.3, Treemap and vegan Shannon diversity in R 3.4.4 were used. TCRdb called clones afresh from the public reads with CATT; identical DNA rows were later merged. The V and J calls shown here were made by TCRdb, not taken from the authors' results. The sample data list about 73,000 delta-chain clones, and 30% to 40% of these were observed just once. Roughly 0.26% of the sample is in the top ten clones.

This clone was seen a few times. Its antigen is unknown. No quality values exist for individual bases; no much larger clone is one base distant. Other nucleotide sequences from this sample produce the same CDR3. A distance of 3 bases separates the germline ends of V and J, which lose 0 bases and 4 bases respectively. The CDR3, from cysteine to phenylalanine, totals 12 residues. Only the CDR3 part of the read is kept: 36 bases, read in frame from the first base. For CDR1 and CDR2, the germline V gene lists TSWWSYY and QGS. Thymic samples were depleted of alphabeta T cells, then CD3+ TCRVdelta1+ TCRVdelta2- thymocytes were FACS-sorted. Sorted Vdelta1+ thymocyte purity ranged from roughly 96% to 99.6%. Thymic specimens were obtained from 8 paediatric patients, aged from roughly 5 days to 15 months, who were undergoing corrective cardiac surgery. Thymic tissue was dispersed, and mononuclear cells were isolated on a Histopaque-1077 density gradient. For staining, the antibodies used were anti-TCRVdelta1 clone TS8.2, anti-TCRVdelta2 clone B6, anti-CD3 clone HIT3a and anti-TCRalphabeta clone IP26.

This TCR was sampled from a boy under two years old who had congenital heart surgery. The rearranged segments are TRDV1 and TRDJ1, with no confidently assigned D gene. The specimen sequenced was Vdelta1+ gamma-delta thymocytes from the thymus. The cell subset or site label here, explained by the study, means: FACS-sorted CD3+ TCRalphabeta- TCRVdelta1+ TCRVdelta2- thymocytes. CDR3 sequence: CALGELGDKLIF. The DNA sequence is TGTGCTCTTGGGGAACTCGGCGATAAACTCATCTTT.